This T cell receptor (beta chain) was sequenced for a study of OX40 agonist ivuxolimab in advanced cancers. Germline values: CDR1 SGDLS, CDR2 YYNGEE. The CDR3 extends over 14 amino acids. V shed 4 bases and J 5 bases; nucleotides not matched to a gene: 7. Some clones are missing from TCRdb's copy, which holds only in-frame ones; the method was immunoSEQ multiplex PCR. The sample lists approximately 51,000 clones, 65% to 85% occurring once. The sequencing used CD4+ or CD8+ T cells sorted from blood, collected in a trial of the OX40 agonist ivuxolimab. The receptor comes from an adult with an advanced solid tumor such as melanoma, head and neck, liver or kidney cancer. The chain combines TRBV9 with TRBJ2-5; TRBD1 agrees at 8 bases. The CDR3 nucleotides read TGTGCCAGCAGCTCCCGGACAGGGCAGGAGACCCAGTACTTC. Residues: CASSSRTGQETQYF.